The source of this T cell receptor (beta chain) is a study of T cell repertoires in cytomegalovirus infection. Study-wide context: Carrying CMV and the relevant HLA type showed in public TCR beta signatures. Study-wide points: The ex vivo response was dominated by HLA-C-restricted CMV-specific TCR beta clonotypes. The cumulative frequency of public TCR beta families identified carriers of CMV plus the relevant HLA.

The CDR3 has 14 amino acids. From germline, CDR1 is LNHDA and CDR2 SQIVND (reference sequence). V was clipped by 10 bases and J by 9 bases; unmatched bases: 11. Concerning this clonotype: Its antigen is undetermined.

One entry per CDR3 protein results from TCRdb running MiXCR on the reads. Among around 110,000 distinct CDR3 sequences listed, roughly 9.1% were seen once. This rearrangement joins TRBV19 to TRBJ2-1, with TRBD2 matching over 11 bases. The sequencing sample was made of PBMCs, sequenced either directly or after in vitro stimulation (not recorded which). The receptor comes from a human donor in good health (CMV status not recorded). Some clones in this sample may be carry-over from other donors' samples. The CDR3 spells CATRLAGFSGEQFF. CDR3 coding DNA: TGTGCCACGAGACTAGCGGGATTTAGTGGTGAGCAGTTCTTC.